The source of this T cell receptor (beta chain) is a study of blood T cell dynamics during melanoma immunotherapy. Study details: Metastatic melanoma patients received first-line pembrolizumab or nivolumab plus ipilimumab.

Each bulk PBMC sample had around 360 ng DNA loaded. Sequencing used immunoSEQ multiplex PCR; TCRdb keeps in-frame clones, though not all of them. The table has about 6,900 clones, roughly 84% seen once; the top ten hold 4% to 6.5%. Time point defined: week 3, after first cycle of checkpoint inhibitor. Apart from two fast progressors, RECIST 1.1 response was judged 12 weeks post-infusion. Prior systemic cancer therapy, immunosuppressant use and other active malignancies excluded patients. Germline lookup yields CDR1 SGHRS and CDR2 YFSETQ. V lost 4 bases and J lost 11; bases outside the gene matches: 14. This CDR3 is 14 amino acids long.

The specimen was blood, collected from a patient treated with checkpoint blockade. J is TRBJ1-2 and V is TRBV5-1, with 7 bases aligning to TRBD1. This receptor was taken from a human donor with melanoma. CDR3 bases: TGCGCCAGCAGCCTACTTAGATCAACAGGGGTGTACACCTTC. Its translation is CASSLLRSTGVYTF.